This TCR beta chain was found in a study of T cells in Graves' hyperthyroidism and ophthalmopathy. Regions amplified from RNA transcripts were the TCR beta CDR3 regions. When the TCR CDR3 underwent first-round RT-PCR, the HTBI primer set was used. From the multiplex PCR reads, TCRdb called clonotypes with MiXCR, one entry per CDR3 protein. The repertoire holds nearly 750,000 distinct CDR3 sequences, approximately 36% seen once, with roughly 30% in the top ten. Trimming removed 5 bases at V and 1 base at J, with 8 bases between. CDR1 and CDR2 (germline): DFQATT, SNEGSKA (reference sequence). The CDR3 sequence is 12 residues long.

Sequenced: blood. This TCR came from a woman between 40 and 50 years old with Graves' hyperthyroidism. This chain links TRBV20-1 with TRBJ2-5; D not resolved. The CDR3 nucleotides read TGCAGTGCTTGGGCCCTCCAAGAGACCCAGTACTTC. Translating it yields CSAWALQETQYF.